Below are 15 T cell receptor beta chains sequenced from a single sample in a study of Graves' ophthalmopathy and Graves' hyperthyroidism (dated by TCRdb to the late 2010s). The sample was run on an Illumina HiSeq 2000. For repertoire sequencing, the TCR beta CDR3 regions were amplified from RNA transcripts. The first round was an RT-PCR using HTBI primers with the Qiagen OneStep RT-PCR kit, and this first round was followed by a second-round multiplex PCR, then size selection and purification. TCRdb reprocessing: public reads trimmed at Q25 with fastp, clones called with MiXCR, in-frame beta chains kept. Each CDR3 protein gets just one entry, which takes the most common genes and DNA from the rows behind it. The sample table shows 200,000 to 300,000 distinct CDR3 sequences, and around 42% are seen once. Approximately 44% of the sample is in the top ten clones. Sequenced sample: peripheral blood. These receptors were obtained from an adult man with Graves' ophthalmopathy.

Written as DNA, the CDR3 is TGCAGCGTAGGACAGGGGTTCTATGGCTACACCTTC. As protein: CSVGQGFYGYTF. V usage is TRBV29-1 and J usage is TRBJ1-2, with 9 bases fitting TRBD1. The CDR3 sequence is 12 residues long. The trim removed 6 bases at V and 4 bases at J, leaving 3 bases unmatched. Germline CDR1 and CDR2: SQVTM and ANQGSEA.

This chain joins TRBV2 and TRBJ1-5; D call uncertain. Per germline, CDR1 SNHLY and CDR2 FYNNEI. The CDR3 has 14 residues. The V end was cut by 3 bases, the J end by 3 bases, with 9 bases between. This CDR3 is CASSEGYLNQPQHF. CDR3 in DNA: TGTGCCAGCAGTGAGGGATATCTCAATCAGCCCCAGCATTTT. The variable domain in full, with the rest retrieved from reference TRBV2 and TRBJ1-5, is EPEVTQTPSHQVTQMGQEVILRCVPISNHLYFYWYRQILGQKVEFLVSFYNNEISEKSEIFDDQFSVERPDGSNFTLKIRSTKLEDSAMYFCASSEGYLNQPQHFGDGTRLSIL.

The chain joins TRBV15 to TRBJ2-3; no firm D call. The CDR3 runs to 12 residues. V lost 3 bases, J lost 4 bases, and 5 bases lay in between. The germline V gene encodes CDR1 LNHNV and CDR2 YYDKDF (reference sequence). The chain's CDR3 is CATSSVADTQYF. The CDR3 region has the DNA TGTGCCACCAGCAGTGTCGCAGATACGCAGTATTTT. The whole variable domain, remainder taken from reference TRBV15 and TRBJ2-3, is DAMVIQNPRYQVTQFGKPVTLSCSQTLNHNVMYWYQQKSSQAPKLLFHYYDKDFNNEADTPDNFQSRRPNTSFCFLDIRSPGLGDTAMYLCATSSVADTQYFGPGTRLTVL.

This clonotype was counted between two and nine times. The chain couples TRBV7-9 to TRBJ2-7, with D possibly TRBD2 on 6 matching bases. The CDR3 runs to 14 residues. V lost 5 bases, J lost 3 bases, and 14 bases lay in between. Germline-derived CDR1 and CDR2 are SEHNR and FQNEAQ (reference sequence). CDR3 sequence reads: CASSGGTVRYEQYF. CDR3 DNA: TGTGCCAGCAGCGGCGGGACGGTTCGCTACGAGCAGTACTTC.

The chain is built from TRBV20-1 and TRBJ2-7; perhaps TRBD1 as D (6 bases). The germline CDR1 and CDR2 sequences are DFQATT and SNEGSKA (reference sequence). Between the trimmed V and J ends, which lost 6 bases and 8 bases, there was a span of 14 bases. This CDR3 spans 11 amino acids. The DNA for the CDR3 is TGCAGTGCCCCGTCCCAGGGGAAGCAGTACTTC. Translated, it gives CSAPSQGKQYF.

As to this clonotype: This may be a read error: a much more frequent sequence differs by one nucleotide. The rearrangement uses TRBV24-1 and TRBJ1-5; 7 bases are a match to TRBD1. V was clipped by 5 bases and J by 7 bases; unmatched bases: 7. The CDR3 length is 14 residues. CDR1 KGHDR and CDR2 SFDVKD come from the germline V gene. Here the CDR3 DNA reads TGTGCCACCAGTGGGACAGGAGGGGGGCAGCCCCAGCATTTT. This encodes CATSGTGGGQPQHF.

Regarding this clonotype: Germline and junction disagree at one end, which may indicate a read error. The chain is built from TRBV28 and TRBJ2-2; TRBD2 might be the D (5 bases). Germline CDR1 and CDR2: MDHEN and SYDVKM. This CDR3 is built from 16 residues. CDR3 region: CASSLLGIAGTGELVF. In DNA form, the CDR3 reads TGTGCCAGCAGTTTACTCGGGATTGCGGGCACCGGGGAGCTGGTTTTT.

This clonotype occurred once. V and J are TRBV2 and TRBJ1-2, with 9 bases identical to TRBD1. Germline CDR1 is SNHLY and CDR2 is FYNNEI. J gave up 5 bases and V 4 bases, and 8 bases lay outside the gene matches. This CDR3 comprises 15 residues. The DNA for the CDR3 is TGTGCCAGCAGTGCGGGGGACAGGGTGAAATATGGCTACACCTTC. Its protein product is CASSAGDRVKYGYTF.

This clonotype was counted between two and nine times. CDR3 region: CASTRAGSEQYF. The CDR3 bases are TGCGCCAGCACCCGTGCAGGGTCCGAGCAGTACTTC. The chain recombines TRBV10-1 with TRBJ2-7, with D maybe TRBD1 (5 bases). The CDR3 loop spans 12 amino acids. Germline values: CDR1 WNHNN, CDR2 SYGVQD (reference sequence). V dropped 7 bases and J dropped 6 bases, with 13 bases sitting between them.

This clonotype was found a few times. The chain carries TRBV7-8 and TRBJ2-2; 11 bases agree with TRBD2. Germline V gene lookup returns CDR1 SGHVS and CDR2 FQNEAQ. J gave up 7 bases and V 2 bases, and 6 bases lay outside the gene matches. The length of the CDR3 is 16 residues. Here the CDR3 reads CASSLFTSGSNGELFF. The DNA of the CDR3 is TGTGCCAGCAGCTTATTCACTAGCGGGAGTAACGGGGAGCTGTTTTTT.

In this sample, this clonotype turned up a few times. The V gene is TRBV2, the J gene TRBJ1-6; maybe TRBD1 (6 bases). CDR3 length: 19 residues. V lost 4 bases and J lost 8, with 27 bases in between. Per the germline V gene, CDR1 is SNHLY and CDR2 is FYNNEI. CDR3 bases: TGTGCCAGCAGTGTAATAGTACTTACAGGGACAATCCCGCATTCACCCCTCCACTTT. Residues: CASSVIVLTGTIPHSPLHF. The full variable domain, rest sourced from reference TRBV2 and TRBJ1-6, is EPEVTQTPSHQVTQMGQEVILRCVPISNHLYFYWYRQILGQKVEFLVSFYNNEISEKSEIFDDQFSVERPDGSNFTLKIRSTKLEDSAMYFCASSVIVLTGTIPHSPLHFGNGTRLTVT.

The genes are TRBV29-1 and TRBJ1-4; D unresolved. The CDR3 sequence is 13 residues long. The germline V gene has CDR1 SQVTM and CDR2 ANQGSEA. Trimming pared 6 bases from V and 6 bases from J, leaving 14 bases between. As DNA, the CDR3 is TGCAGCGTCGACACGCGGGGTGATGAAAAACTGTTTTTT. Translation: CSVDTRGDEKLFF.

The chain couples TRBV3-1 to TRBJ2-5; no firm D call. The germline V and J ends were trimmed by 3 bases and 1 base, with 9 bases remaining between them. The CDR3 sequence is 14 residues long. The V gene's germline CDR1 is LGHDT and CDR2 YNNKEL (reference sequence). The CDR3 sequence is CASSHASGQETQYF. The CDR3 region has the DNA TGTGCCAGCAGCCATGCTTCGGGCCAAGAGACCCAGTACTTC.

The rearrangement joins TRBV7-9 to TRBJ1-1; tentative D call: TRBD1 (5 bases). With 3 bases removed from V and 8 bases from J, the gap between germline ends came to 13 bases. The CDR3 contains 13 residues. Germline V lookup: CDR1 SEHNR, CDR2 FQNEAQ (reference sequence). CDR3 DNA sequence: TGTGCCAGCAGCTTTAGTGTTGGGGCGGAAGCTTTCTTT. Protein sequence: CASSFSVGAEAFF.

There are a few counts of this clonotype. The rearrangement links TRBV5-1 to TRBJ2-2; 9 bases agree with TRBD1. Germline V CDR1 and CDR2: SGHRS, YFSETQ. With 4 bases clipped from V and 7 bases from J, the junction kept 8 bases outside the gene matches. The CDR3 has 15 residues. CDR3 DNA sequence: TGCGCCAGCAGCCAACAACAGGGGGCCGGCGGGGAGCTGTTTTTT. The encoded protein is CASSQQQGAGGELFF.